This TCR beta chain was found in a study of CD8 T cells in ankylosing spondylitis. The table lists this clonotype with many counts. The antigen is not known. The CDR3 extends over 13 amino acids. Germline CDR1 and CDR2: SGHRS and YFSETQ. Trimming cost V 3 bases and J 4 bases, with 8 bases left between them. Making use of molecular barcodes, quantitative 5'-RACE generated TCR beta libraries. TCRdb fed the 5' RACE reads into MiXCR, producing one record per CDR3 protein. The sample includes 800,000 to 900,000 distinct CDR3 sequences, about 10% of them seen just once. Broader study findings: A TCR beta motif made of 7 to 9 highly homologous variants seemed typical of ankylosing spondylitis blood.

The clonotype was recovered from a male donor with ankylosing spondylitis. Sample: blood, either unsorted or a sorted T cell fraction (not recorded which). The chain carries TRBV5-1 and TRBJ2-1; TRBD1 might be the D (5 bases). DNA for the CDR3: TGCGCCAGCAGCTCCCAGGGTTACAATGAGCAGTTCTTC. This gives the protein CASSSQGYNEQFF.